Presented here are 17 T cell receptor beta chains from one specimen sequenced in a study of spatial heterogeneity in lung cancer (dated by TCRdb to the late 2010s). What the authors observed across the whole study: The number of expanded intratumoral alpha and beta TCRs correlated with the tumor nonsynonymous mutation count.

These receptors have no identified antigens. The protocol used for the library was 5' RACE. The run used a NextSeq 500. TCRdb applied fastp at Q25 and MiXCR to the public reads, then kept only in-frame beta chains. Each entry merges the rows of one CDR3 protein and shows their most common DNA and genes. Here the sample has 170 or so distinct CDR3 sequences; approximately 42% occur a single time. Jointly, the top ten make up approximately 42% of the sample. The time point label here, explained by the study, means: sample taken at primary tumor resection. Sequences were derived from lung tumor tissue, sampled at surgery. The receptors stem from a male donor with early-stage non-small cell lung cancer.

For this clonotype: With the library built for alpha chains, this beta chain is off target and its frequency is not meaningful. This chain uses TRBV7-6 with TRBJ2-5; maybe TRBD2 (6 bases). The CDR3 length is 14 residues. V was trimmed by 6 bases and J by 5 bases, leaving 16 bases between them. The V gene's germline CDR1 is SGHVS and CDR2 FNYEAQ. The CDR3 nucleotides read TGTGCCAGCAGTCCGCAGACCGGAGGGGAGACCCAGTACTTC. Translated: CASSPQTGGETQYF.

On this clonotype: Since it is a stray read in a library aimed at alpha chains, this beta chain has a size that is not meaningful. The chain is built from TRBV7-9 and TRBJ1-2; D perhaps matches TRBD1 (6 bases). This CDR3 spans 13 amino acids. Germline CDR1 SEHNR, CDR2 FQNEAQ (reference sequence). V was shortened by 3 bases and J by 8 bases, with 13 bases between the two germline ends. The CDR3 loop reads CASSFNRVEGYTF. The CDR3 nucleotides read TGTGCCAGCAGCTTTAACAGGGTGGAGGGCTACACCTTC.

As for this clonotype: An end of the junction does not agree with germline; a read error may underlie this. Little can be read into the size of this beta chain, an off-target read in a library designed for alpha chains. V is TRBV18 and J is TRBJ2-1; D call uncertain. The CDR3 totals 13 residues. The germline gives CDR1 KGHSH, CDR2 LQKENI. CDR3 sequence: CASSSPSSNEQFF. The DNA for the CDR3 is TGTGCCAGCTCATCACCATCCAGCAATGAGCAGTTCTTC.

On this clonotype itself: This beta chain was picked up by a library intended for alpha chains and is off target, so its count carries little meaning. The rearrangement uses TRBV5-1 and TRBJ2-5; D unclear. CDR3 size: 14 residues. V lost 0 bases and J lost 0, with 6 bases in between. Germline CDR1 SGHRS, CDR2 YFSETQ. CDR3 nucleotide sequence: TGCGCCAGCAGCTTGGACAGTAACCAAGAGACCCAGTACTTC. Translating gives CASSLDSNQETQYF.

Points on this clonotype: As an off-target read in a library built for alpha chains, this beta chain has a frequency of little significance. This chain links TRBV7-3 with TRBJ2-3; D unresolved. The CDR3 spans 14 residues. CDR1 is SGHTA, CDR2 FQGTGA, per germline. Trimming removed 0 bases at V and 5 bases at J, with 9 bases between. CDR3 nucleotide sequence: TGTGCCAGCAGCTTAACGAGCCGAGGAGATACGCAGTATTTT. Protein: CASSLTSRGDTQYF.

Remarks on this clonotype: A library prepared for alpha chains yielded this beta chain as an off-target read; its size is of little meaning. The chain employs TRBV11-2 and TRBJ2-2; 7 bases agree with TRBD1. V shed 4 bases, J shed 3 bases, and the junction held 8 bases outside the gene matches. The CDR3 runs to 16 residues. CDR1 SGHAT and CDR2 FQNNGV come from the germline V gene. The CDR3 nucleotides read TGTGCCAGCAGCTCCGCAGGGACAGTTGACACCGGGGAGCTGTTTTTT. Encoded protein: CASSSAGTVDTGELFF.

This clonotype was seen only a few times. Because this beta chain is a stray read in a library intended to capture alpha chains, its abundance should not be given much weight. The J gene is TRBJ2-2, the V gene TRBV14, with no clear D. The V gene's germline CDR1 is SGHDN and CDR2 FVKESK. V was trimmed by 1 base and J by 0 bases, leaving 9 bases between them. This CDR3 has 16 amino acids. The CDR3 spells CASSQVRRSNTGELFF. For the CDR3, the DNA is TGTGCCAGCAGCCAAGTGAGGCGGTCGAACACCGGGGAGCTGTTTTTT.

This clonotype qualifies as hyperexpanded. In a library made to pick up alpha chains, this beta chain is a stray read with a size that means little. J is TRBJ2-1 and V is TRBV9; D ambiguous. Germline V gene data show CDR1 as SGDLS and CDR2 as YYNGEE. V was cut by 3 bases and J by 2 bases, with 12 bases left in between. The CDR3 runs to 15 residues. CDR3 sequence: CASSASLGTYNEQFF. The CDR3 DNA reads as TGTGCCAGCAGCGCCTCCCTTGGAACCTACAATGAGCAGTTCTTC.

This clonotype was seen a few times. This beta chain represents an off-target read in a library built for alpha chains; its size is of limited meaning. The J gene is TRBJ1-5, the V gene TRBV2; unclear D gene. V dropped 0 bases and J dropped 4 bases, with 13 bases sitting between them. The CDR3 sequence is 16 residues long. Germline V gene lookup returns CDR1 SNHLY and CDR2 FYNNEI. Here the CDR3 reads CASSEALWAANQPQHF. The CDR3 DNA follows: TGTGCCAGCAGTGAAGCGCTTTGGGCGGCTAATCAGCCCCAGCATTTT.

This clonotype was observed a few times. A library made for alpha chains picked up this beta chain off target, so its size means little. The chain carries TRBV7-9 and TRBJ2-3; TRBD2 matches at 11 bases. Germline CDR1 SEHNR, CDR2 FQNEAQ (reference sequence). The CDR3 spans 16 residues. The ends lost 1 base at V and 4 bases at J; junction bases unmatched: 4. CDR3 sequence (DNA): TGTGCCAGCAGCTTAGGGGGACTAGCGGCGGCAGATACGCAGTATTTT. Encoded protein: CASSLGGLAAADTQYF.

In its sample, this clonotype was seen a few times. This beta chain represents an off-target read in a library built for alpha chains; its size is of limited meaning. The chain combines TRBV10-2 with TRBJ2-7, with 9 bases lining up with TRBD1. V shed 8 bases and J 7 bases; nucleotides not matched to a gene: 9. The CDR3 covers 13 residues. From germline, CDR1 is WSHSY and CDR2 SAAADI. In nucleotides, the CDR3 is TGCGCCAGCCGGACAGGGGAATATGGGGAGCAGTACTTC. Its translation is CASRTGEYGEQYF.

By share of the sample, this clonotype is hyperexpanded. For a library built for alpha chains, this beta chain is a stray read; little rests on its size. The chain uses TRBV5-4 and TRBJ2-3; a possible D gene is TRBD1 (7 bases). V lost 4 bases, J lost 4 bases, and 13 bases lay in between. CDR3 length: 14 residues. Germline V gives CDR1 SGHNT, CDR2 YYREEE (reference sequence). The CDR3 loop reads CASSPLRGADTQYF. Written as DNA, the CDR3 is TGTGCCAGCAGCCCGCTCAGGGGGGCAGATACGCAGTATTTT.

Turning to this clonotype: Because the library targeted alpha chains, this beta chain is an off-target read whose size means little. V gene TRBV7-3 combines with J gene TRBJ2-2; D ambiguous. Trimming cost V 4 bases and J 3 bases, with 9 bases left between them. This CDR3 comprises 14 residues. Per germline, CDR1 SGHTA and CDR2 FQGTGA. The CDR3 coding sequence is TGTGCCAGCAGCTCCGCACGGGACACCGGGGAGCTGTTTTTT. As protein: CASSSARDTGELFF. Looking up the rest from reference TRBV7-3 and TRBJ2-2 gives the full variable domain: GAGVSQTPSNKVTEKGKYVELRCDPISGHTALYWYRQSLGQGPEFLIYFQGTGAADDSGLPNDRFFAVRPEGSVSTLKIQRTERGDSAVYLCASSSARDTGELFFGEGSRLTVL.

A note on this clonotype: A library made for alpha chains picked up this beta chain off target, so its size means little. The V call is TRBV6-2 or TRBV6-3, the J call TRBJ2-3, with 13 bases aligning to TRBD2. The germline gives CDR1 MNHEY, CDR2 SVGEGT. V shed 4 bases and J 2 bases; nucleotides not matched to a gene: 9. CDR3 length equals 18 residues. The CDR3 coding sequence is TGTGCCAGCAGTTCCGCGGCACTAGCGGGGGGGCCCACAGATACGCAGTATTTT. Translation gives CASSSAALAGGPTDTQYF.

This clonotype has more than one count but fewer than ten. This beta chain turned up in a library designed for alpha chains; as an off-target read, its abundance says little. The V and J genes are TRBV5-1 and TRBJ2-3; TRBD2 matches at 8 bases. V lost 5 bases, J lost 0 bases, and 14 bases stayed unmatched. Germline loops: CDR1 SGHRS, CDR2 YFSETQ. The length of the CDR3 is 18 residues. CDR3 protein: CASSAKGNKRGSTDTQYF. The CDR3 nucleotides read TGCGCCAGCAGTGCGAAAGGGAACAAGCGGGGGAGCACAGATACGCAGTATTTT. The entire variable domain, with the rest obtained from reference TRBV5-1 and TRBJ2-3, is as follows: KAGVTQTPRYLIKTRGQQVTLSCSPISGHRSVSWYQQTPGQGLQFLFEYFSETQRNKGNFPGRFSGRQFSNSRSEMNVSTLELGDSALYLCASSAKGNKRGSTDTQYFGPGTRLTVL.

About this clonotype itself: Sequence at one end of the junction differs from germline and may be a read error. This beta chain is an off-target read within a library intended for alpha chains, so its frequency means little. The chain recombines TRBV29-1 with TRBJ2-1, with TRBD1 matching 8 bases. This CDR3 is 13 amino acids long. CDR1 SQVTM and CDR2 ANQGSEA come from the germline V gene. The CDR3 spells CSAERTGSGEQFF. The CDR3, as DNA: TGCAGCGCTGAACGGACAGGGTCGGGTGAGCAGTTCTTC.

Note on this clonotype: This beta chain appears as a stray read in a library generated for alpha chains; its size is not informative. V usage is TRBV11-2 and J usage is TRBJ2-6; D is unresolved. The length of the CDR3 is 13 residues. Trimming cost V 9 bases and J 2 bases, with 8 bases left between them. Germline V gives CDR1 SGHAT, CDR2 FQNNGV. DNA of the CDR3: TGTGCCAGTTCAGACCCTGGGGCCAACGTCCTGACTTTC. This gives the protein CASSDPGANVLTF.